This T cell receptor beta chain was observed in a study of blood T cell repertoires in COVID-19. Study-wide context: Spain, Italy and the United States supplied samples that represented acute and convalescent COVID-19. Sources were T cells, B-cell-depleted T cells, or PBMCs; the material itself was cDNA or gDNA.

The CDR3 totals 15 residues. Germline V gene sequence: CDR1 LNHDA, CDR2 SQIVND (reference sequence). Trimming shortened V by 7 bases and J by 0 bases, and 10 bases separated the two germline ends. Per the original methods: Amplification of reference gene primers provided the estimated nucleated cell counts. Here immunoSEQ multiplex PCR was the method, and the copy in TCRdb shows in-frame clones only, minus some. Clone size and V and J calls were adopted from that table, with D and trimming inferred from the DNA. The sample holds 450,000 to 500,000 clones, approximately 85% seen once. This clonotype was sampled from a human donor in a cohort sampled during active COVID-19. Sequenced input: peripheral blood. The chain couples TRBV19 to TRBJ2-6; D is ambiguous. Here the CDR3 reads CASNEVNSGANVLTF. The CDR3 nucleotides read TGTGCCAGTAACGAGGTGAACTCTGGGGCCAACGTCCTGACTTTC.